This T cell receptor (beta chain) comes out of a study of molecular identifiers for immune sequencing clone quantification. On the study more broadly: Four of five RNA aliquots from approximately 20,000 or 100,000 naive CD8 T cells were sequenced.

Only a few counts were recorded for this clonotype. Germline assignment: CDR1 LGHDT and CDR2 YNNKEL (reference sequence). The CDR3 is made up of 16 amino acids. V lost 3 bases and J lost 7, with 21 bases in between. In the sort, naive CD8 T cells were defined as CD8+CD4-CCR7+CD45RA+. In TCRdb, the PCR reads were re-called with MiXCR into one record per CDR3 protein. The profile shows 460,000 or so distinct CDR3 sequences, 20% to 25% of them singletons. This receptor was identified in a human donor in good health. Some libraries in this study had Jurkat cell RNA spiked in. The chain recombines TRBV3-1 with TRBJ2-5; the D gene is possibly TRBD1 (6 bases). Sequenced: naive CD8+ T cells from blood, with Jurkat cell RNA spiked in. Described subset: FACS-sorted CD8+CD4-CCR7+CD45RA+ naive T cells. Here the CDR3 reads CASSHEFLQGFWTQYF. DNA of the CDR3: TGTGCCAGCAGCCATGAATTCCTACAGGGCTTTTGGACCCAGTACTTC.